This T cell receptor beta chain was found in a study of identical twins (TCRdb year 2016). With regard to the full study: The study deep-sequenced TCR alpha and beta repertoires from monozygotic twins, unrelated adults of various ages and cord blood to test whether fetal clonotypes persist. Replicate twin experiments were performed at different times using different library preparation protocols to rule out contamination.

For this clonotype: It has no known antigen specificity. There are no base qualities to consult, and no much larger clone falls within one base.

Every donor in the study was a healthy Caucasian. The twin cohort comprised three pairs of female monozygotic twins, all aged about 18 to 30 years. RNA for TCR libraries was isolated from peripheral blood mononuclear cells. From its cysteine to its phenylalanine, the CDR3 spans 15 amino acids. This entry keeps only the CDR3 DNA: 45 bases, framed from base 1. The trim is 7 bases for V and 4 bases for J, with a gap of 21 bases between the germline ends. Via the germline V gene, CDR1 is SGHRS and CDR2 YFSETQ. Receptor amplification or capture employed 5' RACE. The sequencer listed for this sample is Illumina HiSeq 2000. A universal primer binding site was introduced by template switching, and a unique molecular identifier was present in the final cDNA, enabling accurate counting of TCR cDNA molecules. Specific primers in the conserved constant-segment region were used to synthesize first-strand cDNA for the TCR alpha and beta chains. Each cDNA library was double barcoded, with a SMART-Mk sample barcode plus Illumina barcodes, to control for contamination. TruSeq adapter sequences and Illumina sample barcodes were added in two successive PCR steps. The Illumina HiSeq platform was used with custom primers to sequence TCR alpha and beta cDNA libraries. Per the authors' processing: MiGEC processed the raw reads to extract unique molecular identifiers, while MiXCR was used to determine the CDR3 positions. Recombination models were inferred per individual with the repgenHMM and IGoR tools using an EM algorithm. Shared clonotypes were analyzed with the tcR package in R, and sharing was normalized by the product of cloneset sizes. To study raw recombination without the effects of thymic and clonal selection, out-of-frame nonproductive sequences were analyzed. TCRdb cleaned the public reads at Q25 with fastp, built clones with MiXCR and kept in-frame beta chains. Rows with a matching CDR3 protein are joined into one entry that keeps the most common DNA and genes. None of the V and J calls come from the authors' own analysis; TCRdb made them. This sample comprises approximately 890,000 distinct CDR3 sequences, 9% to 15% of them detected only once. The top ten constitute about 1.5% of the sample.

General conclusions and limits of the study: Conclusions relied on cross-sectional statistical analysis, since the same donors could not be followed over many years. Compared with coincidental sharing between unrelated individuals, out-of-frame TCR alpha sequences shared between twins showed an excess of sequences with low generation probability. Fewer insertions were carried by abundant cord blood beta clonotypes, a similar but weaker trend appeared in young adult naive repertoires, and no such trend appeared in memory repertoires. Out-of-frame TCR alpha sharing in monozygotic twins was systematically underestimated by recombination models, whereas sharing between unrelated individuals was in agreement with the recombination models. Invariant T cells such as MAIT and iNKT could partly confound zero-insertion analyses, although diverse VJ usage argued against such confounding for most clonotypes. A weaker excess of twin sharing was found in beta out-of-frame sequences because the signal-to-noise ratio was lowered by fewer shared sequences.

These data were also reused for a study on yellow fever vaccine responses in identical twins. From the second report: The T cell response to vaccination in identical twins was reported by the authors to appear partly convergent and partly personalized. In the study, vaccine-responding T cell clones were precisely tracked in identical twins.

The receptor chain draws on TRBV5-1 and TRBJ2-7; the D gene assignment is perhaps TRBD1 or TRBD2, with each matching 5 bases. The source is a woman aged 18 to 35 in good health. The sequenced sample consisted of PBMCs. The sequenced DNA is TGCGCCAGCTCAACCTCATCCGGGGCTTGGTACGAGCAGTACTTC. Its protein is CASSTSSGAWYEQYF.